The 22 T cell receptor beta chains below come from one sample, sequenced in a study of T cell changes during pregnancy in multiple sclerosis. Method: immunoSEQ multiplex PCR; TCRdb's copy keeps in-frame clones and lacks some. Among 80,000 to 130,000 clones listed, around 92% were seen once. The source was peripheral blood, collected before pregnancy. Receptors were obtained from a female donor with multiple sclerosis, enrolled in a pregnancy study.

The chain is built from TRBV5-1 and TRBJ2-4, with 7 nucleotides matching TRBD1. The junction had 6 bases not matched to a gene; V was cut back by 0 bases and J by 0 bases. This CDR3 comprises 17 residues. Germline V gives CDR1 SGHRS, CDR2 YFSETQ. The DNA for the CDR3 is TGCGCCAGCAGCTTGGGTGGGACAGACTTAGCCAAAAACATTCAGTACTTC. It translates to CASSLGGTDLAKNIQYF.

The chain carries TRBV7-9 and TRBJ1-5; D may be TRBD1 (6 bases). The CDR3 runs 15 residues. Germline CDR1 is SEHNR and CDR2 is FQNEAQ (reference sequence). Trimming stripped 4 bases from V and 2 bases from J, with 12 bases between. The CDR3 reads CASSSQGGGNQPQHF. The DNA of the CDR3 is TGTGCCAGCAGCTCACAGGGAGGGGGCAATCAGCCCCAGCATTTT.

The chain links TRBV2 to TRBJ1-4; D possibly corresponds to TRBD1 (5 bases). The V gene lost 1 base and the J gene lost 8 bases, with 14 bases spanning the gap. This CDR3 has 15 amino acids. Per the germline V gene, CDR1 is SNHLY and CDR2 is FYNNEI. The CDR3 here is CASSEDRAGNEKLFF. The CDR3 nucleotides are TGTGCCAGCAGTGAAGACCGGGCAGGGAACGAAAAACTGTTTTTT.

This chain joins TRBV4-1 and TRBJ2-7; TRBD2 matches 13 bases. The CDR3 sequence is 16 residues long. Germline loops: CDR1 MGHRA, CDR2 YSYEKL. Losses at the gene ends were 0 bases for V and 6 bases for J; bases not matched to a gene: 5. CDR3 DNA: TGCGCCAGCAGCCAAGAACTTGGACTAGCGGGAGTCGAGCAGTACTTC. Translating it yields CASSQELGLAGVEQYF.

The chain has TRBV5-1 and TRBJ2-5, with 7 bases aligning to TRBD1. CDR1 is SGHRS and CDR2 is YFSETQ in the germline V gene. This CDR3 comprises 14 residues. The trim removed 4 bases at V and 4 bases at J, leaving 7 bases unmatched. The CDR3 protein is CASSPTRGSETQYF. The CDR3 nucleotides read TGCGCCAGCAGCCCTACCAGGGGGTCAGAGACCCAGTACTTC.

This chain's CDR3 is CASSLAGPPGGTQYF. Written as DNA, the CDR3 is TGTGCCAGCAGCTTGGCCGGGCCCCCCGGAGGGACCCAGTACTTC. The J gene is TRBJ2-5, the V gene TRBV5-6, with D maybe TRBD2 (5 bases). The V gene's germline CDR1 is SGHDT and CDR2 YYEEEE. V gave up 0 bases and J gave up 7 bases, with 16 bases separating them. This CDR3 has 15 amino acids.

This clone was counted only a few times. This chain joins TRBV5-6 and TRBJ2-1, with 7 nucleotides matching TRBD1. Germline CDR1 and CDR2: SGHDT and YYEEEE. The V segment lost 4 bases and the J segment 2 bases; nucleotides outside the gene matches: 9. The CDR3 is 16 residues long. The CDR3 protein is CASSLATGNPYNEQFF. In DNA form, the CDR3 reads TGTGCCAGCAGCCTCGCGACAGGGAATCCCTACAATGAGCAGTTCTTC.

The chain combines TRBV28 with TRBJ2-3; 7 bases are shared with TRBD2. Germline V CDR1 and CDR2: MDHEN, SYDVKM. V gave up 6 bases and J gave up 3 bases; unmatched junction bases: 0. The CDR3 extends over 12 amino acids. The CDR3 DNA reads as TGTGCCAGCAGGGGAGGGACAGATACGCAGTATTTT. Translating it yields CASRGGTDTQYF. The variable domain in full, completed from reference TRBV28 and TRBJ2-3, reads DVKVTQSSRYLVKRTGEKVFLECVQDMDHENMFWYRQDPGLGLRLIYFSYDVKMKEKGDIPEGYSVSREKKERFSLILESASTNQTSMYLCASRGGTDTQYFGPGTRLTVL.

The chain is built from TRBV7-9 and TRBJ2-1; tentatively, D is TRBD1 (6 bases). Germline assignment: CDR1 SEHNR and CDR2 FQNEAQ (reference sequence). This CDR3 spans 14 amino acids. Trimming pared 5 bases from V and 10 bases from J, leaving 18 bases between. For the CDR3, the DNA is TGTGCCAGCAGCCTTCCAACAGGGTATCGAGAGCAGTTCTTC. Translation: CASSLPTGYREQFF.

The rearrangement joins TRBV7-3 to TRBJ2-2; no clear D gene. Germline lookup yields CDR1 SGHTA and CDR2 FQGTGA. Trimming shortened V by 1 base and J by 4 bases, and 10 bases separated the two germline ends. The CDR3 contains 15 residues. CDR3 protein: CASSLSSVPTGELFF. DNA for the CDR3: TGTGCCAGCAGCTTAAGTTCGGTCCCCACCGGGGAGCTGTTTTTT.

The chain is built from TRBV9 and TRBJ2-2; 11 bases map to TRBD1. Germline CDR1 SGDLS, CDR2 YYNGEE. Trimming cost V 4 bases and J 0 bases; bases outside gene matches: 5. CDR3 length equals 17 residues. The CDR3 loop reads CASSYSDRGPNTGELFF. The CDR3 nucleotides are TGTGCCAGCAGCTACTCGGACAGGGGGCCGAACACCGGGGAGCTGTTTTTT. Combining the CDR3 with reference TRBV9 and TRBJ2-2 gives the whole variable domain DSGVTQTPKHLITATGQRVTLRCSPRSGDLSVYWYQQSLDQGLQFLIQYYNGEERAKGNILERFSAQQFPDLHSELNLSSLELGDSALYFCASSYSDRGPNTGELFFGEGSRLTVL.

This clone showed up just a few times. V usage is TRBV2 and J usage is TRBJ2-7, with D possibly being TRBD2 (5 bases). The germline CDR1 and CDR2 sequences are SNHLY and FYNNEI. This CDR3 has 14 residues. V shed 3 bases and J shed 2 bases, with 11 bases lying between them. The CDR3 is CASSEKAEAYEQYF. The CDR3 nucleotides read TGTGCCAGCAGTGAGAAGGCGGAGGCCTACGAGCAGTACTTC.

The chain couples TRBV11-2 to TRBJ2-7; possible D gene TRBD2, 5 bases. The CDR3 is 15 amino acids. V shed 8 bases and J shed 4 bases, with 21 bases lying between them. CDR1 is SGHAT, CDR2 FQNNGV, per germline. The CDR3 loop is CASHTRVRAGYEQYF. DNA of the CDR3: TGTGCCAGCCATACTCGTGTGAGGGCTGGATACGAGCAGTACTTC.

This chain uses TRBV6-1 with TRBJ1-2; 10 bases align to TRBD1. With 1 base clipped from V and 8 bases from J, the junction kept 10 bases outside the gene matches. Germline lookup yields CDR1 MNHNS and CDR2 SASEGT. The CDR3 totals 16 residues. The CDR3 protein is CASSEGRDRGRGGYTF. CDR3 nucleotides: TGTGCCAGCAGTGAAGGCCGGGACAGGGGCCGAGGAGGCTACACCTTC.

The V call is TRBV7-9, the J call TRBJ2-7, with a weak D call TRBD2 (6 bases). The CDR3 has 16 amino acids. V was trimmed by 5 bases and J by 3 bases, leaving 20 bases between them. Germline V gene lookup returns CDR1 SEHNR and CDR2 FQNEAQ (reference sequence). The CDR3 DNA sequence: TGTGCCAGCAGCCCAATGACTAGTGAAGCGGGCTACGAGCAGTACTTC. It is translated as CASSPMTSEAGYEQYF.

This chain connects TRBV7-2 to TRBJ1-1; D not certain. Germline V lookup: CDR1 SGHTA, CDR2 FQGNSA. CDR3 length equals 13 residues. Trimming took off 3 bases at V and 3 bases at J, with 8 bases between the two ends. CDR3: CASSFQRYTEAFF. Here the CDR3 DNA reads TGTGCCAGCAGCTTCCAGCGATACACTGAAGCTTTCTTT.

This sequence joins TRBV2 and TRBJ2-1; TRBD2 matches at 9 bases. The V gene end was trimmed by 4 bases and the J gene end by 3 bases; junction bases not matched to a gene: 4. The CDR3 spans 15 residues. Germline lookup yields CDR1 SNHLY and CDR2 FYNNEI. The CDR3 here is CASSVPTSGYNEQFF. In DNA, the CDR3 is TGTGCCAGCAGTGTGCCGACTAGCGGCTACAATGAGCAGTTCTTC.

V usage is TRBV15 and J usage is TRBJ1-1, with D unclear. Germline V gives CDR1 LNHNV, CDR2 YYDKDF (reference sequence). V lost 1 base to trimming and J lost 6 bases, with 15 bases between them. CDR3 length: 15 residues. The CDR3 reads CATSRARSGGAEAFF. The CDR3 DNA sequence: TGTGCCACCAGCAGAGCCAGGAGCGGAGGCGCTGAAGCTTTCTTT.

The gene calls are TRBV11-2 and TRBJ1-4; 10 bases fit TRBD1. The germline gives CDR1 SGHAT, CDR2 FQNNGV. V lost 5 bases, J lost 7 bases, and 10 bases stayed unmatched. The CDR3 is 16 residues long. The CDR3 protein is CASSTVNRDRGEKLFF. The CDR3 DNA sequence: TGTGCCAGCAGCACCGTCAACCGGGACAGGGGTGAAAAACTGTTTTTT.

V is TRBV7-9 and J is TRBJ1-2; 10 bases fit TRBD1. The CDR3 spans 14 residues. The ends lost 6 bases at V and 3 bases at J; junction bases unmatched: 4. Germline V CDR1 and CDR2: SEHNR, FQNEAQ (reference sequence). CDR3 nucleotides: TGTGCCAGCAGTCGACAGGGGGCAGACTATGGCTACACCTTC. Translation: CASSRQGADYGYTF.

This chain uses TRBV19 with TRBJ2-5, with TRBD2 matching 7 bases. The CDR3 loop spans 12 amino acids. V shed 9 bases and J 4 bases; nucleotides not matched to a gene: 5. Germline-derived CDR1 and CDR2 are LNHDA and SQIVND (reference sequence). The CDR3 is CASRLAGETQYF. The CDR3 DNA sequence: TGTGCCAGCAGATTAGCGGGAGAGACCCAGTACTTC.

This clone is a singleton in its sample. CDR3 coding DNA: TGTGCCAGCAGCGTTTCAGGGGACAGGGGTGAAAAACTGTTTTTT. It encodes CASSVSGDRGEKLFF. The J gene is TRBJ1-4, the V gene TRBV9; 10 nucleotides agree with TRBD1. The ends lost 2 bases at V and 7 bases at J; junction bases unmatched: 5. In germline, CDR1 is SGDLS, CDR2 YYNGEE. CDR3 length: 15 residues.